This TCR beta chain originates from a study of regulatory T cells in long-lasting Graves disease. Time point denoted: persistent/refractory GD, antithyroid drugs over 5 years with positive TRAb. From PBMCs, RNA was extracted and then used to make the TCR library. A word on this clonotype: Its antigen is unknown.

Germline V gene sequence: CDR1 MNHEY, CDR2 SMNVEV (reference sequence). Trimming took off 3 bases at V and 2 bases at J, with 10 bases between the two ends. This CDR3 region has 14 residues. According to the study, TCR beta libraries were built with iRepertoire HTBI primers and CDR3-region Arm-PCR. TCRdb independently ran MiXCR on the multiplex PCR reads; one entry per CDR3 protein. The sample carries 500,000 to 800,000 distinct CDR3 sequences, 25% to 35% recorded once. Study-level results: Persistent disease exhibited a predilection for TRBV28, TRBJ1-2 and TRBJ2-5. Graves' patients with persistent disease showed TCR diversity lower than patients newly diagnosed. Rather than thyroid tissue, only peripheral blood underwent study.

Sequencing was performed on peripheral blood mononuclear cells (PBMCs), taken when the disease was refractory, from a patient treated with antithyroid drugs. V usage is TRBV27 and J usage is TRBJ1-2, with D maybe TRBD1 (5 bases). The receptor comes from a female donor with Graves disease. CDR3: CASSFIGGNYGYTF. The CDR3, as DNA: TGTGCCAGCAGTTTCATCGGGGGAAACTATGGCTACACCTTC.